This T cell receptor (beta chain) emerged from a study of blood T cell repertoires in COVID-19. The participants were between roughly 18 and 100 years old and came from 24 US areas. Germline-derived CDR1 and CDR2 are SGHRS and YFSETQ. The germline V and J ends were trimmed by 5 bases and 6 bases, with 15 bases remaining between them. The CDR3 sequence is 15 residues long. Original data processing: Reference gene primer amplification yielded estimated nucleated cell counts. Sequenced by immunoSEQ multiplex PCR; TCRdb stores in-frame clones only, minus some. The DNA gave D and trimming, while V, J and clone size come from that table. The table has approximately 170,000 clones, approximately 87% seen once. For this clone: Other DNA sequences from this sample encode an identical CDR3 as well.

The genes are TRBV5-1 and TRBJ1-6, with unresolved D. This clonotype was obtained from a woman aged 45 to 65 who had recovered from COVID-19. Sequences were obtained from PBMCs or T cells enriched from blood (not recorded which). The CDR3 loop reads CASRREVAINSPLHF. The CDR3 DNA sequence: TGCGCCAGCAGGCGGGAGGTGGCCATTAATTCACCCCTCCACTTT.